This TCR beta chain stems from a study of Ad26.COV2.S vaccination and SARS-CoV-2 variants. Study overall: Ad26.COV2.S arm of COV1001 included the donor.

Only in-frame clones appear in the TCRdb table, and some are missing; sequencing was by immunoSEQ multiplex PCR. The data hold around 380,000 clones, with less than 90% observed a single time. Treatment here: roughly 20 received Ad26.COV2.S at low or high dose, single or two shots; several received placebo; per-sample allocation not given. The investigators took samples on day 63 after the first vaccine or placebo injection. The CDR3 covers 18 residues. V lost 6 bases to trimming and J lost 8 bases; unmatched junction nucleotides: 13. Germline V CDR1 and CDR2: ENHRY, SYGVKD. This sequence originates from a person aged 18-60 years who received the Ad26.COV2.S COVID-19 vaccine or a placebo. Sequenced here: peripheral blood, sampled in a trial of Ad26.COV2.S vaccine versus placebo. This chain connects TRBV10-3 to TRBJ2-1; 16 bases match TRBD2. The CDR3 reads CAISVPGLAGGLRDEQFF. CDR3 coding DNA: TGTGCCATCAGCGTCCCGGGACTAGCGGGGGGGCTGAGGGATGAGCAGTTCTTC.